This TCR beta chain was profiled in a study of T-cell memory formation after mild COVID-19. TCRdb recomputed calls from the 5' RACE reads with MiXCR, one row per CDR3 protein. The top ten clones hold around 9.2% of a sample with 470,000 or so distinct CDR3 sequences, about 19% of them seen once. V shed 8 bases and J shed 2 bases, with 12 bases lying between them. From germline, CDR1 is SGHRS and CDR2 YFSETQ. CDR3 size: 13 residues. The sample consisted of PBMCs or a T cell subset sorted from them (not recorded which). This chain joins TRBV5-1 and TRBJ2-3; tentatively, D is TRBD1 (5 bases). The receptor's source is an adult woman who had mild COVID-19 (a few samples of this study predate the infection). Cell type and time point are not known. CDR3 sequence: CASKQDNTDTQYF. CDR3 DNA: TGCGCCAGTAAACAGGATAACACAGATACGCAGTATTTT.